In its sample, the clone carrying this T cell receptor beta chain was seen many times. Its matching antigen is unknown. This sample is part of a study of prognosis after radiotherapy for stage I lung cancer. Study as a whole: It was considered that all non-small cell lung cancer patients were medically inoperable.

Losses at the gene ends were 6 bases for V and 0 bases for J; bases not matched to a gene: 4. The CDR3 runs 16 residues. Germline CDR1 reads SNHLY; CDR2 reads FYNNEI. Broader study findings: Some TCR clones were expanded. Whether these clones were tumor-specific was not determined.

Two-round multiplex PCR amplified TCR beta CDR3 from genomic DNA. TRBV and TRBJ genes each had their own specific primers in first-round PCR. Each CDR3 protein is one row after TCRdb ran MiXCR on the multiplex PCR reads. The sample contains some 15,000 distinct CDR3 sequences, 55% to 65% of which appear only once. The chain recombines TRBV2 with TRBJ2-2; TRBD2 matches at 10 bases. The sequence was collected from a donor at least 50 years old with non-small cell lung cancer. Sequenced here: PBMCs, sampled before or after stereotactic body radiation therapy (not recorded which). CDR3 sequence reads: CASRGTSAANTGELFF. The CDR3 DNA follows: TGTGCCAGCAGGGGGACTAGCGCCGCGAACACCGGGGAGCTGTTTTTT.